This is a list of T cell receptor beta chains from one sample in a study of Tregs in tolerant kidney transplant recipients. Clones were read by immunoSEQ multiplex PCR, and TCRdb kept only the in-frame ones, dropping some. In the table there are over 4,000 clones, 40% of which are singletons. Their specific antigens are unknown. The specimen was CD8+ T cells from blood cultured with allogeneic cells. Receptor source: a human donor in good health. CDR3s include the opening cysteine and the closing phenylalanine or tryptophan. The D gene is left open where the match is weak. Expanded clones are given a class, and other clones once, few, many or no size at all.

V gene	D gene	J gene	clone size	CDR3 protein	CDR3 DNA
TRBV30	TRBD1	TRBJ1-5	large	CAWSVGTGGNQPQHF	TGTGCCTGGAGTGTTGGGACAGGGGGCAATCAGCCCCAGCATTTT
TRBV4-3	TRBD1	TRBJ2-7	-	CASSLFTGDPYEQYF	TGCGCCAGCAGCCTTTTCACAGGGGACCCCTACGAGCAGTACTTC
TRBV6-1	-	TRBJ2-3	-	CASSEKSGFPDTQYF	TGTGCCAGCAGTGAAAAGAGCGGTTTCCCAGATACGCAGTATTTT
TRBV7-6	TRBD1	TRBJ2-5	few	CASSFGAGGEETQYF	TGTGCCAGCAGCTTCGGGGCAGGGGGCGAAGAGACCCAGTACTTC
TRBV10-3	TRBD2	TRBJ2-2	few	CAIRDWRGTATGELFF	TGTGCCATCAGGGATTGGCGGGGGACCGCCACCGGGGAGCTGTTTTTT
TRBV6-1	-	TRBJ1-2	-	CASNDMGVLYGYTF	TGTGCCAGCAATGACATGGGGGTTCTCTATGGCTACACCTTC
TRBV29-1	TRBD1	TRBJ2-7	-	CSVEGDRGGGEQYF	TGCAGCGTTGAGGGGGACAGGGGTGGGGGCGAGCAGTACTTC
TRBV7-9	TRBD1	TRBJ1-2	few	CASIAGGKDYGYTF	TGTGCCAGCATCGCAGGGGGCAAGGACTATGGCTACACCTTC
TRBV11-2	TRBD1	TRBJ2-7	few	CASSLDLGQGAYEQYF	TGTGCCAGCAGCTTAGACTTGGGACAGGGGGCCTACGAGCAGTACTTC
TRBV5-8	-	TRBJ2-5	-	CASSFAETQYF	TGTGCCAGCAGCTTCGCGGAGACCCAGTACTTC
TRBV27	-	TRBJ2-7	large	CASSLRGTYEQYF	TGTGCCAGCAGTTTACGGGGGACCTACGAGCAGTACTTC
TRBV2	-	TRBJ1-5	large	CASSVDSSNQPQHF	TGTGCCAGCAGCGTCGACAGTAGCAATCAGCCCCAGCATTTT
TRBV9	-	TRBJ2-2	-	CASSVGPGITGELFF	TGTGCCAGCAGCGTAGGCCCAGGGATTACCGGGGAGCTGTTTTTT
TRBV2	-	TRBJ2-2	many	CASVDYLWGRELFF	TGTGCCAGTGTGGACTACTTATGGGGCCGGGAGCTGTTTTTT
TRBV4-2	-	TRBJ1-5	once	CASSRSMEPQHF	TGTGCCAGCAGCCGCTCTATGGAGCCCCAGCATTTT
TRBV2	-	TRBJ2-5	-	CASKGASVIQETQYF	TGTGCCAGCAAAGGTGCTAGCGTCATTCAAGAGACCCAGTACTTC
TRBV7-9	-	TRBJ2-1	-	CASSLGLHNEQFF	TGTGCCAGCAGCTTAGGCCTGCACAATGAGCAGTTCTTC
TRBV6-5	-	TRBJ1-1	-	CASSLGGVATEAFF	TGTGCCAGCAGTTTAGGAGGGGTGGCGACTGAAGCTTTCTTT
TRBV18	TRBD2	TRBJ2-1	-	CASSPRLANEQFF	TGTGCCAGCTCACCACGACTAGCTAATGAGCAGTTCTTC
TRBV7-3	-	TRBJ2-2	few	CASSPQGTGELFF	TGTGCCAGCAGCCCCCAAGGTACCGGGGAGCTGTTTTTT
TRBV7-3	-	TRBJ2-2	-	CASSLSDIRGGELFF	TGTGCCAGCAGCTTATCTGACATCCGTGGCGGGGAGCTGTTTTTT
TRBV5-5	-	TRBJ1-1	-	CASSLGWGNTEAFF	TGTGCCAGCAGCCTGGGATGGGGGAACACTGAAGCTTTCTTT
TRBV30	TRBD1	TRBJ1-1	-	CASENRGDTEAFF	TGTGCCTCCGAAAACAGGGGCGACACTGAAGCTTTCTTT
TRBV30	-	TRBJ1-1	medium-sized	CAWSVLWNTEAFF	TGTGCCTGGAGTGTATTGTGGAACACTGAAGCTTTCTTT
TRBV9	-	TRBJ2-1	-	CASSENNEQFF	TGTGCCAGCAGCGAGAACAATGAGCAGTTCTTC
TRBV10-3	TRBD2	TRBJ2-7	-	CASSQPGLAGSSYEQYF	TGTGCCAGCAGTCAACCGGGACTAGCGGGTTCCTCCTACGAGCAGTACTTC
TRBV30	-	TRBJ2-3	few	CAWGVGASTDTQYF	TGTGCCTGGGGGGTGGGGGCTAGCACAGATACGCAGTATTTT
TRBV5-1	-	TRBJ1-1	medium-sized	CASSLWDGMNTEAFF	TGCGCCAGCAGCTTGTGGGACGGGATGAACACTGAAGCTTTCTTT
TRBV4-2	-	TRBJ2-5	large	CASSRRETQYF	TGTGCCAGCAGCCGCCGGGAGACCCAGTACTTC
TRBV4-2	TRBD2	TRBJ2-2	-	CASSQARRWREGRRTGELFF	TGTGCCAGCAGCCAGGCGCGGCGATGGCGGGAGGGCCGCCGAACCGGGGAGCTGTTTTTT
TRBV4-1	TRBD1	TRBJ2-7	-	CASSQDRGLYEQYF	TGCGCCAGCAGCCAAGACAGGGGGCTCTACGAGCAGTACTTC
TRBV12-5	TRBD2	TRBJ2-1	few	CASGLVRRGGARNEQFF	TGTGCTAGTGGTTTGGTACGGCGCGGGGGGGCCCGCAATGAGCAGTTCTTC
TRBV19	-	TRBJ1-1	-	CASSIGGRYTEAFF	TGTGCCAGTAGTATTGGGGGCCGATACACTGAAGCTTTCTTT
TRBV4-1	-	TRBJ2-7	medium-sized	CASSQGPGNSYEQYF	TGCGCCAGCAGCCAAGGTCCAGGAAACTCCTACGAGCAGTACTTC
TRBV27	-	TRBJ2-7	-	CASSFGNGLSYEQYF	TGTGCCAGCAGTTTTGGTAACGGCCTCTCCTACGAGCAGTACTTC
TRBV7-6	TRBD1	TRBJ2-7	-	CASSPGQDPEQYF	TGTGCCAGCAGCCCAGGACAGGACCCCGAGCAGTACTTC
TRBV7-8	-	TRBJ2-7	-	CASSLTDSYEQYF	TGTGCCAGCAGCTTAACGGATTCCTACGAGCAGTACTTC
TRBV27	TRBD1	TRBJ2-5	few	CASSPGTGGLETQYF	TGTGCCAGCAGTCCAGGGACAGGGGGTTTGGAGACCCAGTACTTC
TRBV7-6	-	TRBJ2-5	few	CASSPYVAGSNPETQYF	TGTGCCAGCAGCCCTTACGTGGCCGGGTCAAACCCAGAGACCCAGTACTTC
TRBV10-3	-	TRBJ2-7	medium-sized	CAISDDVSLAEQYF	TGTGCCATCAGTGACGACGTCTCTCTGGCCGAGCAGTACTTC